These 15 T cell receptor beta chains were all obtained from the same sample, sequenced in a study of T cells after yellow fever vaccination. TCRdb reanalysed the 5' RACE reads using MiXCR and keeps one entry per CDR3 protein. The table has under 200,000 distinct CDR3 sequences, approximately 6.7% seen once; the top ten hold 2.5%. The material sequenced was CD4+ T cells sorted from PBMCs, taken around 5 days after the first yellow fever vaccination. All receptors derive from a man aged 18 to 30 who received the YFV17D yellow fever vaccine.

This clonotype was detected only a few times. The V call is TRBV7-2, the J call TRBJ2-3; D assignment may be TRBD1 or TRBD2 (5 bases each). Germline CDR1 reads SGHTA; CDR2 reads FQGNSA. Trimming stripped 5 bases from V and 4 bases from J, with 13 bases between. This CDR3 is 14 amino acids long. CDR3 protein: CASSRDRGADTQYF. For the CDR3, the DNA is TGTGCCAGCAGCAGAGACAGAGGGGCAGATACGCAGTATTTT.

A few counts support this clonotype. V and J are TRBV6-1 and TRBJ2-3, with 7 bases fitting TRBD2. CDR3 size: 13 residues. The germline CDR1 and CDR2 sequences are MNHNS and SASEGT. Trimming took 5 bases from V and 2 from J; bases not matched to a gene: 1. CDR3 sequence reads: CASSSGDTDTQYF. The CDR3 coding sequence is TGTGCCAGCAGTAGCGGGGACACAGATACGCAGTATTTT.

In its sample, this clonotype was seen many times. The chain is built from TRBV2 and TRBJ2-6, with a weak D call TRBD1 (6 bases). The CDR3 runs to 17 residues. The germline V gene encodes CDR1 SNHLY and CDR2 FYNNEI. V was cut by 6 bases and J by 2 bases, with 17 bases left in between. CDR3 in amino acids: CASRKQGFEPGANVLTF. CDR3 DNA: TGTGCCAGCAGAAAACAGGGTTTCGAACCTGGGGCCAACGTCCTGACTTTC.

In its sample, this clonotype was seen many times. The gene calls are TRBV6-5 and TRBJ1-2; weak D call: TRBD1 (5 bases). The CDR3 length is 15 residues. The V end was cut by 0 bases, the J end by 2 bases, with 10 bases between. Germline CDR1 reads MNHEY; CDR2 reads SVGAGI. CDR3 bases: TGTGCCAGCAGTTACTCAAACCGGGACAACTATGGCTACACCTTC. Its translation is CASSYSNRDNYGYTF.

This clonotype was seen repeatedly, ten times or more. V usage is TRBV4-1 and J usage is TRBJ1-2; TRBD1 agrees at 7 bases. The junction had 8 bases not matched to a gene; V was cut back by 4 bases and J by 0 bases. The CDR3 is 16 residues long. The germline CDR1 and CDR2 sequences are MGHRA and YSYEKL. CDR3 nucleotides: TGCGCCAGCAGCCGCCCAACCGGGACAGCTAACTATGGCTACACCTTC. Translating it yields CASSRPTGTANYGYTF.

In its sample, this clonotype was seen a few times. J is TRBJ2-3 and V is TRBV9; the match to TRBD2 covers 10 bases. Trimming cost V 2 bases and J 3 bases; bases outside gene matches: 12. This CDR3 region has 18 residues. The V gene's germline CDR1 is SGDLS and CDR2 YYNGEE. The CDR3 reads CASSVHTSTSGETDTQYF. In nucleotides, the CDR3 is TGTGCCAGCAGCGTTCACACCTCTACTAGCGGGGAGACAGATACGCAGTATTTT.

This clonotype was found many times. Its ends do not fully match the called genes, so a read error is possible. In nucleotides, the CDR3 is TGCAGTGCCAGAGGGGGGAATAACTATGGCTACACCTTC. Its protein product is CSARGGNNYGYTF. The genes are TRBV20-1 and TRBJ1-2, with a tentative D call TRBD1 (6 bases). The length of the CDR3 is 13 residues. CDR1 is DFQATT, CDR2 SNEGSKA, per germline (reference sequence).

This clonotype was seen a few times. The rearrangement joins TRBV7-6 to TRBJ2-5; tentative D call: TRBD1 (6 bases). The V gene's germline CDR1 is SGHVS and CDR2 FNYEAQ. This CDR3 comprises 15 residues. V lost 7 bases and J lost 1, with 16 bases in between. The CDR3 protein is CASNKEQGSQETQYF. CDR3 bases: TGTGCCAGCAACAAAGAACAGGGTTCCCAAGAGACCCAGTACTTC.

A few counts support this clonotype. This chain joins TRBV5-8 and TRBJ1-5; 8 bases map to TRBD1. Germline loops: CDR1 SGHTS, CDR2 YDEGEE. This CDR3 spans 17 amino acids. Trimming at V came to 3 bases and at J to 4 bases, leaving 12 bases not matched to a gene. The CDR3 sequence: CASSSYGQGSWNQPQHF. DNA for the CDR3: TGTGCCAGCAGCTCTTATGGACAGGGCTCGTGGAATCAGCCCCAGCATTTT.

This clonotype was detected ten times or more. This chain joins TRBV20-1 and TRBJ2-5; D unresolved. The CDR3 extends over 13 amino acids. CDR1 DFQATT and CDR2 SNEGSKA come from the germline V gene (reference sequence). Trimming took 6 bases from V and 1 from J, leaving 12 bases between them. The CDR3 spells CSAGRWPQETQYF. The CDR3, as DNA: TGCAGTGCAGGCCGATGGCCCCAAGAGACCCAGTACTTC.

The rearrangement joins TRBV19 to TRBJ1-2; D is possibly TRBD1 (5 bases). Trimming left V 6 bases short and J 2 bases short, with 7 bases between. Germline V gives CDR1 LNHDA, CDR2 SQIVND (reference sequence). The CDR3 has 12 residues. The CDR3 spells CASRGVNYGYTF. The DNA of the CDR3 is TGTGCCAGTAGAGGGGTCAACTATGGCTACACCTTC.

This clonotype was seen at least ten times. V is TRBV7-6 and J is TRBJ1-1; a possible D gene is TRBD1 (6 bases). Germline V gives CDR1 SGHVS, CDR2 FNYEAQ. The CDR3 totals 15 residues. V was pared by 5 bases and J by 4 bases, with 17 bases between. The CDR3 here is CASSPQGTFLTEAFF. The CDR3 DNA reads as TGTGCCAGCAGCCCCCAAGGGACATTCCTCACTGAAGCTTTCTTT.

This clonotype was counted ten times or more. The chain carries TRBV7-2 and TRBJ2-7; either TRBD1 or TRBD2 may supply D (6 bases each). There are 14 residues in the CDR3. Trimming left V 1 base short and J 0 bases short, with 7 bases between. Germline assignment: CDR1 SGHTA and CDR2 FQGNSA. The chain's CDR3 is CASSLGGASYEQYF. In nucleotides, the CDR3 is TGTGCCAGCAGCTTAGGGGGGGCCTCCTACGAGCAGTACTTC.

This clonotype was counted many times. The chain combines TRBV9 with TRBJ2-3; no clear D. V was clipped by 3 bases and J by 6 bases, with 14 bases between them. The germline gives CDR1 SGDLS, CDR2 YYNGEE. CDR3 length equals 14 residues. The CDR3 sequence: CASSAIEFGDTQYF. The CDR3 nucleotides are TGTGCCAGCAGCGCAATCGAATTTGGGGATACGCAGTATTTT.

With regard to this clonotype: Given a much more abundant clone one base away, this may be a read error. The chain has TRBV4-1 and TRBJ1-1, with D unclear. Per germline, CDR1 MGHRA and CDR2 YSYEKL. V lost 3 bases to trimming and J lost 11 bases, with 13 bases between them. This CDR3 comprises 12 residues. CDR3 sequence: CASSHEGPGAFF. The CDR3 nucleotides read TGCGCCAGCAGCCATGAAGGGCCTGGGGCTTTCTTT.